The 15 T cell receptor beta chains below were found in one sample sequenced in a study of T cell repertoires in cytomegalovirus infection. TCRdb itself ran the reads through MiXCR, one entry per CDR3 protein. The sample records approximately 260,000 distinct CDR3 sequences, about a sixth being singletons. Specimen: CD8+ T cells from PBMCs. The receptors were sampled from a human donor in good health (CMV status not recorded). Some clones in this sample may be carry-over from other donors' samples.

This clonotype was detected ten times or more. V usage is TRBV7-2 and J usage is TRBJ1-1; the D gene is possibly TRBD1 (5 bases). Deletions cut 2 bases from V and 1 base from J, with 26 bases between. Germline CDR1 is SGHTA and CDR2 is FQGNSA. The CDR3 extends over 20 amino acids. This chain's CDR3 is CASSLFGYFRELDRNTEAFF. CDR3 DNA: TGTGCCAGCAGCTTATTTGGGTATTTCAGGGAGTTGGACCGGAACACTGAAGCTTTCTTT.

The V gene is TRBV4-1, the J gene TRBJ2-5, with a possible D match to TRBD2 (7 bases). The CDR3 is made up of 14 amino acids. Deletions cut 3 bases from V and 6 bases from J, with 14 bases between. Germline V gene sequence: CDR1 MGHRA, CDR2 YSYEKL. The CDR3 region has the DNA TGCGCCAGCAGCCACCACAGGGAGGGCCAGACCCAGTACTTC. It codes for CASSHHREGQTQYF.

This clonotype was found many times. The V call is TRBV7-6, the J call TRBJ1-2; no clear D. Per germline, CDR1 SGHVS and CDR2 FNYEAQ. CDR3 size: 16 residues. Deletions cut 0 bases from V and 4 bases from J, with 15 bases between. The CDR3 sequence is CASSLAEGAGSYGYTF. DNA of the CDR3: TGTGCCAGCAGCTTAGCCGAAGGAGCTGGCAGCTATGGCTACACCTTC.

The rearrangement uses TRBV2 and TRBJ2-7; D perhaps matches TRBD1 (5 bases). Trimming took 7 bases from V and 3 from J, leaving 10 bases between them. The length of the CDR3 is 12 residues. CDR1 SNHLY and CDR2 FYNNEI come from the germline V gene. The CDR3 here is CASKQDGYEQYF. The CDR3 DNA follows: TGTGCCAGCAAACAGGACGGCTACGAGCAGTACTTC.

This clonotype showed up many times. The CDR3 loop reads CASSSGQTNTDTQYF. The CDR3 DNA reads as TGTGCCAGCAGCTCGGGACAGACGAACACAGATACGCAGTATTTT. The V call is TRBV7-9, the J call TRBJ2-3; 7 bases map to TRBD1. V trimming: 4 bases; J trimming: 2 bases; junction bases outside the gene matches: 6. CDR1 is SEHNR and CDR2 is FQNEAQ in the germline V gene (reference sequence). The CDR3 consists of 15 residues.

The chain is built from TRBV20-1 and TRBJ2-3; D could derive from TRBD1 or TRBD2 (5 bases each). V was clipped by 1 base and J by 5 bases, with 16 bases between them. The CDR3 has 15 amino acids. CDR1 is DFQATT, CDR2 SNEGSKA, per germline (reference sequence). Here the CDR3 DNA reads TGCAGTGCTAGAGGAGAGGGACCGAGGTTAGATACGCAGTATTTT. Amino acid sequence: CSARGEGPRLDTQYF.

The rearrangement joins TRBV28 to TRBJ2-7; D remains ambiguous. The CDR3 contains 16 residues. Germline CDR1 reads MDHEN; CDR2 reads SYDVKM. V shed 5 bases and J shed 2 bases, with 19 bases lying between them. This CDR3 reads CASSPPVGPTTYEQYF. The DNA of the CDR3 is TGTGCCAGCAGTCCACCCGTGGGCCCTACAACCTACGAGCAGTACTTC.

J is TRBJ2-5 and V is TRBV4-1; tentative D call: TRBD2 (5 bases). Germline V lookup: CDR1 MGHRA, CDR2 YSYEKL. Between the trimmed V and J ends, which lost 0 bases and 2 bases, there was a span of 13 bases. This CDR3 contains 16 residues. CDR3 in amino acids: CASSQDQRTTQETQYF. The CDR3 region has the DNA TGCGCCAGCAGCCAAGATCAGCGGACCACACAAGAGACCCAGTACTTC.

The chain recombines TRBV28 with TRBJ2-7, with D tentatively TRBD1 (6 bases). This CDR3 has 15 amino acids. Trimming shortened V by 5 bases and J by 0 bases, and 14 bases separated the two germline ends. Germline V gives CDR1 MDHEN, CDR2 SYDVKM. The CDR3 here is CASSLDRRSSYEQYF. The CDR3 DNA is TGTGCCAGCAGTCTCGACAGGCGAAGCTCCTACGAGCAGTACTTC.

This rearrangement joins TRBV7-9 to TRBJ2-1, with TRBD2 matching 10 bases. Germline lookup yields CDR1 SEHNR and CDR2 FQNEAQ (reference sequence). V was clipped by 8 bases and J by 4 bases; unmatched bases: 14. The CDR3 covers 17 residues. The CDR3 DNA sequence: TGTGCCAGCTTAGAGCGGGGGGGCCGGTACGGATACAATGAGCAGTTCTTC. Residues: CASLERGGRYGYNEQFF.

This clonotype was seen only a few times. The chain joins TRBV5-1 to TRBJ1-5; D is uncertain. The CDR3 is 12 residues long. The germline CDR1 and CDR2 sequences are SGHRS and YFSETQ. Between the trimmed V and J ends, which lost 1 base and 7 bases, there was a span of 6 bases. The CDR3 DNA reads as TGCGCCAGCAGCTTGAACGGACAGCCCCAGCATTTT. This sequence encodes CASSLNGQPQHF.

This clonotype was seen at least ten times. The J gene is TRBJ2-7, the V gene TRBV7-2; D is ambiguous. CDR3 length: 14 amino acids. V gave up 3 bases and J gave up 0 bases, with 9 bases separating them. Germline V gives CDR1 SGHTA, CDR2 FQGNSA. The CDR3, as DNA: TGTGCCAGCAGCTTCGGCCTAGACTCCTACGAGCAGTACTTC. Encoded protein: CASSFGLDSYEQYF.

This clonotype turned up a few times. The chain joins TRBV5-5 to TRBJ1-2; perhaps TRBD1 as D (6 bases). Germline V CDR1 and CDR2: SGHKS, YYEKEE (reference sequence). The CDR3 covers 16 residues. Trimming removed 0 bases at V and 3 bases at J, with 15 bases between. CDR3 bases: TGTGCCAGCAGCTTGGTCAGGGGTGAGCTTCACTATGGCTACACCTTC. Translation: CASSLVRGELHYGYTF.

This clonotype has ten or more counts. The chain couples TRBV6-1 to TRBJ2-1, with no clear D. Trimming shortened V by 6 bases and J by 5 bases, and 20 bases separated the two germline ends. CDR1 and CDR2 (germline): MNHNS, SASEGT. CDR3 length: 16 amino acids. The DNA of the CDR3 is TGTGCCAGCAGCCGCATTGGCGTCGCTTTGGACAATGAGCAGTTCTTC. Amino acid sequence: CASSRIGVALDNEQFF.

This clonotype was seen many times. The CDR3 here is CASSLLGQGPIEALHF. CDR3 nucleotides: TGTGCCAGCAGTTTGCTTGGACAGGGGCCGATTGAGGCCCTCCACTTT. The chain uses TRBV12-3 or TRBV12-4 and TRBJ1-6, with 9 bases lining up with TRBD1. This CDR3 contains 16 residues. J was trimmed by 14 bases and V by 3 bases; bases with no gene match: 14.